This TCR beta chain was sequenced in a study of T cells in Graves' hyperthyroidism and ophthalmopathy. Points from the study as a whole: Most thyroid clonotypes expanded above 0.001 were also detected in blood. Before onset, by a median of approximately 6.2 months, the model predicted ophthalmopathy. Stable hyperthyroidism was separated from ophthalmopathy by a model based on 13 V-J features.

A note on this clonotype: What it binds is not known. Its ends do not fully match the called genes, so a read error is possible.

It was uncontrolled infection, other autoimmune disease, pregnancy or lactation that excluded patients. The CDR3 is 14 residues long. Using RNA transcripts as the source, TCR beta CDR3 regions were amplified. HTBI primers were the set used in a first-round RT-PCR of the TCR CDR3. TCRdb re-called the multiplex PCR reads with MiXCR, one entry per CDR3 protein. Of 690,000 or so distinct CDR3 sequences detected, around 19% appear once; the ten largest clones hold 16%. This clonotype was sampled from a woman in her forties or fifties with Graves' hyperthyroidism that later progressed to Graves' ophthalmopathy. This rearrangement joins TRBV12-3 or TRBV12-4 to TRBJ2-2, with D uncertain. The sample taken for sequencing was blood. The CDR3 nucleotides are TGTGCCAGCATGTTGGGTAGGAACGCCGGGGAGCTGTTTTTT. Its protein is CASMLGRNAGELFF.